These 13 T cell receptor beta chains were sequenced from one sample in a study of beta chain features in type 1 diabetes. Regarding the study as a whole: People with Type 1 diabetes carried modestly yet significantly shorter TCRB CDR3s in all four CD4+ subsets.

Their cognate antigens are unknown. TCRB transcripts that were expressed got sequenced, as all of the isolated RNA had been reverse transcribed. Method: immunoSEQ multiplex PCR; TCRdb's copy keeps in-frame clones and lacks some. The sample has 630,000 or so clones; over 13% are singletons. Sequencing was done on a sample of naive CD4+ T cells from blood. These receptor sequences come from a man between 18 and 35 years old with type 1 diabetes.

This clone came up a few times. The chain has TRBV7-9 and TRBJ2-5; no clear D. This CDR3 comprises 14 residues. Germline CDR1 reads SEHNR; CDR2 reads FQNEAQ (reference sequence). The ends were cut back, 1 base at V and 1 base at J, with 7 bases in the middle. CDR3 residues: CASSLDYSQETQYF. Here the CDR3 DNA reads TGTGCCAGCAGCTTAGATTACAGCCAAGAGACCCAGTACTTC. Complete variable domain (other parts from reference TRBV7-9 and TRBJ2-5): DTGVSQNPRHKITKRGQNVTFRCDPISEHNRLYWYRQTLGQGPEFLTYFQNEAQLEKSRLLSDRFSAERPKGSFSTLEIQRTEQGDSAMYLCASSLDYSQETQYFGPGTRLLVL.

The chain employs TRBV30 and TRBJ1-1; the D gene is possibly TRBD1 (5 bases). This CDR3 contains 12 residues. CDR1 is GTSNPN, CDR2 SVGIG, per germline (reference sequence). Trimming took off 1 base at V and 10 bases at J, with 13 bases between the two ends. The CDR3 spells CAWSGVMGGAFF. CDR3 in DNA: TGTGCCTGGAGTGGGGTCATGGGGGGAGCTTTCTTT.

J is TRBJ1-2 and V is TRBV7-8; unclear D gene. Germline CDR1 is SGHVS and CDR2 is FQNEAQ. The CDR3 is 14 amino acids. Trimming stripped 5 bases from V and 2 bases from J, with 12 bases between. Here the CDR3 reads CASSPGVGNYGYTF. DNA for the CDR3: TGTGCCAGCAGCCCGGGAGTAGGGAACTATGGCTACACCTTC. Based on the CDR3 plus reference TRBV7-8 and TRBJ1-2, the full variable domain is GAGVSQSPRYKVAKRGQDVALRCDPISGHVSLFWYQQALGQGPEFLTYFQNEAQLDKSGLPSDRFFAERPEGSVSTLKIQRTQQEDSAVYLCASSPGVGNYGYTFGSGTRLTVV.

This rearrangement joins TRBV15 to TRBJ2-3; D call uncertain. This CDR3 region has 13 residues. Germline CDR1 LNHNV, CDR2 YYDKDF (reference sequence). V was clipped by 5 bases and J by 5 bases, with 11 bases between them. The CDR3 sequence: CATSGNKGDTQYF. CDR3 DNA: TGTGCCACCAGCGGGAACAAAGGAGATACGCAGTATTTT.

The chain has TRBV7-2 and TRBJ2-1; D gene ambiguous. There are 15 residues in the CDR3. Trimming removed 2 bases at V and 3 bases at J, with 11 bases between. Germline CDR1 is SGHTA and CDR2 is FQGNSA. The CDR3 reads CASSLKAVSYNEQFF. The DNA of the CDR3 is TGTGCCAGCAGCTTAAAAGCAGTAAGCTACAATGAGCAGTTCTTC.

This clone was found a few times. The V gene is TRBV7-3, the J gene TRBJ1-3; weak D call: TRBD1 (5 bases). V lost 6 bases and J 0 bases, leaving 12 bases between the germline ends. Germline V gene lookup returns CDR1 SGHTA and CDR2 FQGTGA. The CDR3 length is 15 residues. The CDR3 sequence: CASSPTGDSGNTIYF. CDR3 nucleotides: TGTGCCAGCAGTCCCACAGGTGACTCTGGAAACACCATATATTTT.

This clone was observed once. V and J are TRBV9 and TRBJ2-3; 9 bases line up with TRBD2. Germline assignment: CDR1 SGDLS and CDR2 YYNGEE. J lost 4 bases, V lost 0 bases, and 9 bases had no gene match. The CDR3 is 17 residues long. CDR3 DNA sequence: TGTGCCAGCAGCGTAGCTTTAGCGGGGGTTTTCGCAGATACGCAGTATTTT. This codes for CASSVALAGVFADTQYF.

This clone was picked up a small number of times. The CDR3: CAWSAQGAAGNTIYF. The CDR3 DNA follows: TGTGCCTGGAGTGCACAGGGGGCGGCTGGAAACACCATATATTTT. The chain has TRBV30 and TRBJ1-3; 9 bases line up with TRBD1. Germline V lookup: CDR1 GTSNPN, CDR2 SVGIG (reference sequence). V lost 1 base and J lost 2; bases outside the gene matches: 3. This CDR3 is 15 amino acids long.

This clone was seen a handful of times. This chain links TRBV9 with TRBJ1-1; D is undetermined. Germline loops: CDR1 SGDLS, CDR2 YYNGEE. V dropped 1 base and J dropped 0 bases, with 7 bases sitting between them. There are 14 residues in the CDR3. In DNA form, the CDR3 reads TGTGCCAGCAGCGTAATTGGGATGAACACTGAAGCTTTCTTT. Translating gives CASSVIGMNTEAFF.

The chain joins TRBV13 to TRBJ1-2, with 7 bases matching TRBD1. Germline assignment: CDR1 PRHDT and CDR2 FYEKMQ (reference sequence). The V and J ends lost 3 bases and 5 bases, in that order; junction bases with no gene match: 9. CDR3 length: 15 amino acids. CDR3 coding DNA: TGTGCCAGCAGCTTTGATCGCGACAGGGATTATGGCTACACCTTC. This sequence encodes CASSFDRDRDYGYTF.

This clone was seen only a few times. The chain employs TRBV29-1 and TRBJ2-1; TRBD1 is a possible D gene (5 bases). CDR1 and CDR2 from the germline V gene are SQVTM and ANQGSEA. The CDR3 runs to 13 residues. The chain's CDR3 is CSSDSGILNEQFF. CDR3 nucleotide sequence: TGCAGTTCCGACAGTGGCATCCTAAATGAGCAGTTCTTC.

A few counts support this clone. This chain connects TRBV7-2 to TRBJ2-7; perhaps D is TRBD1 or TRBD2 (6 bases each). CDR3 length: 14 residues. Germline assignment: CDR1 SGHTA and CDR2 FQGNSA. V lost 5 bases to trimming and J lost 3 bases, with 14 bases between them. The CDR3 region has the DNA TGTGCCAGCAGCCCCACGGGGGCCCACTACGAGCAGTACTTC. Translating it yields CASSPTGAHYEQYF.

This clone turned up a few times. V and J are TRBV7-3 and TRBJ2-2; D might be TRBD1 (5 bases). The CDR3 has 16 residues. The germline CDR1 and CDR2 sequences are SGHTA and FQGTGA. Between the trimmed V and J ends, which lost 1 base and 4 bases, there was a span of 13 bases. The CDR3 loop reads CASSLKPQGITGELFF. The DNA of the CDR3 is TGTGCCAGCAGCTTAAAACCCCAGGGCATCACCGGGGAGCTGTTTTTT.